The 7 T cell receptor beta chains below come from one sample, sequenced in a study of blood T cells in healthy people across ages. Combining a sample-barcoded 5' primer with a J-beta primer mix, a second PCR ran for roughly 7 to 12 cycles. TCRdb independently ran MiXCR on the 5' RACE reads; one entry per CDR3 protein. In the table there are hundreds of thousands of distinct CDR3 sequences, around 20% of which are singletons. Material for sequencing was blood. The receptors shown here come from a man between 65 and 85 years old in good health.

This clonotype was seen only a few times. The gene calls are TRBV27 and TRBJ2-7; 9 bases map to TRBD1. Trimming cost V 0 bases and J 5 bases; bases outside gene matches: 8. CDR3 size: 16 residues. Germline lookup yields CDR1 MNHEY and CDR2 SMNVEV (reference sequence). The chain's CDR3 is CASSLSWGQGGNEQYF. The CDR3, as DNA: TGTGCCAGCAGTTTATCGTGGGGACAGGGAGGCAACGAGCAGTACTTC.

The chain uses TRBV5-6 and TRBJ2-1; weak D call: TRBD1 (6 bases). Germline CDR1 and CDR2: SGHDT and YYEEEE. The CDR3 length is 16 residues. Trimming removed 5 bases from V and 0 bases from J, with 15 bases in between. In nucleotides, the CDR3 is TGTGCCAGCAGGATCGCGTACAGGGACTCCTACAATGAGCAGTTCTTC. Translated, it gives CASRIAYRDSYNEQFF.

The CDR3 is CASKGRGWETQYF. The CDR3 bases are TGTGCCAGCAAAGGGAGGGGTTGGGAGACCCAGTACTTC. This chain joins TRBV28 and TRBJ2-5; TRBD2 aligns across 7 bases. The CDR3 runs to 13 residues. The V gene's germline CDR1 is MDHEN and CDR2 SYDVKM. J gave up 5 bases and V 7 bases, and 7 bases lay outside the gene matches.

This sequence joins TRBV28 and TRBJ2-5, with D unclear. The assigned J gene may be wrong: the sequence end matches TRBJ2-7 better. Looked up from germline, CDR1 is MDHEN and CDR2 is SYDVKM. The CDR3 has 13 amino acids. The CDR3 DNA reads TGTGCCAGCAGTAGACAAGTAAACTACGAGCAGTACTTC. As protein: CASSRQVNYEQYF.

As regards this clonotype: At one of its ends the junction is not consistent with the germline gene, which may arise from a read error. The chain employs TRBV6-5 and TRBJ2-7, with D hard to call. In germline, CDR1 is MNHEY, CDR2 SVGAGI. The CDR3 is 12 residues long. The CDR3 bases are TGCGCCAGCAGACGATCCTTCTACGAGCAGTACTTC. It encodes CASRRSFYEQYF.

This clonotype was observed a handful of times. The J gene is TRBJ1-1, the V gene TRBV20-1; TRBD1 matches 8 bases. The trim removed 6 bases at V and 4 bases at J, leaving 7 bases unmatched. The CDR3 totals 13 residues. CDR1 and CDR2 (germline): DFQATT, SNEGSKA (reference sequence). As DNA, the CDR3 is TGCAGTGCCACTCGACAGGGGAGCACTGAAGCTTTCTTT. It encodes CSATRQGSTEAFF.

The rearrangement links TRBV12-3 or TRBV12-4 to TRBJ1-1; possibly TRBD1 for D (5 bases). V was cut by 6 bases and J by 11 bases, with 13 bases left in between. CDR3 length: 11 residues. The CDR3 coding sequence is TGTGCCAGCAGCGTTGGAGGGGCCGCTTTCTTT. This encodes CASSVGGAAFF.